Sequencing of this TCR beta chain was carried out in a study of cytomegalovirus exposure and HLA in healthy donors. Study-wide points: 87-base-pair reads could not separate some V segments, including TRBV6-2 and TRBV6-3. The listing of fewer than 200 TCR beta chains classed them as cytomegalovirus-associated. A later analysis found TCR association rates differed by HLA locus, highest for DRB1 and lowest for HLA-C.

This CDR3 has 14 amino acids. The trim removed 5 bases at V and 5 bases at J, leaving 6 bases unmatched. Germline loops: CDR1 SEHNR, CDR2 FQNEAQ (reference sequence). This PCR relied on a set of 60 Vbeta primers and 13 Jbeta primers. Original data processing: In a later analysis, the count reached about 82 million unique TCR beta chains, with roughly 12 million shared. The data were produced by immunoSEQ multiplex PCR, yet TCRdb's version contains in-frame clones alone and is incomplete. The V and J calls and clone size were taken over from that table, and D and trimming were inferred from the DNA. The sample consists of about 200,000 clones, approximately 86% of them appearing once. Concerning this clone: The antigen is undetermined.

This receptor was identified in a woman aged 25 to 39 in good health and CMV-seronegative. The rearrangement uses TRBV7-9 and TRBJ2-1, with TRBD1 identical over 7 bases. Sequenced material: PBMCs. As DNA, the CDR3 is TGTGCCAGCAGCCGAACAGGACAGGACAATGAGCAGTTCTTC. Its protein product is CASSRTGQDNEQFF.